Each of the 10 T cell receptor beta chains below was sequenced from the same sample in a study of T cells after yellow fever vaccination. In TCRdb, the 5' RACE reads were re-called with MiXCR into one record per CDR3 protein. The sample has roughly 300,000 distinct CDR3 sequences, around 6.8% seen once. The sample here was PBMCs, taken about 41 days after the first yellow fever vaccination. Source of these receptors: a man younger than 35 who received the YFV17D yellow fever vaccine.

This clonotype appeared many times. The chain links TRBV7-9 to TRBJ2-5; tentatively, D is TRBD2 (6 bases). CDR1 and CDR2 (germline): SEHNR, FQNEAQ (reference sequence). V was cut by 5 bases and J by 7 bases, with 20 bases left in between. The CDR3 contains 15 residues. The CDR3: CASSREGRGGGTQYF. In nucleotides, the CDR3 is TGTGCCAGCAGCCGGGAAGGGCGGGGTGGTGGGACCCAGTACTTC.

This clonotype was found a few times. The rearrangement uses TRBV6-2 or TRBV6-3 and TRBJ2-7; 8 bases map to TRBD1. Germline CDR1 is MNHEY and CDR2 is SVGEGT. The CDR3 runs 15 residues. V dropped 0 bases and J dropped 4; count of bases not matched to a gene: 5. CDR3 protein: CASSYSNRGIYEQYV. The CDR3 DNA is TGTGCCAGCAGTTACTCGAACAGGGGGATTTACGAGCAGTACGTC.

The chain recombines TRBV6-5 with TRBJ1-1; 9 bases line up with TRBD1. The ends lost 4 bases at V and 6 bases at J; junction bases unmatched: 12. The V gene's germline CDR1 is MNHEY and CDR2 SVGAGI. The CDR3 loop spans 16 amino acids. Here the CDR3 reads CASSSTGTGNVAEAFF. The CDR3 DNA follows: TGTGCCAGCAGTTCCACCGGGACAGGGAATGTCGCTGAAGCTTTCTTT.

This clonotype was seen a few times. The CDR3: CATSAPGQGVTDTQYF. In DNA form, the CDR3 reads TGTGCCACCAGTGCTCCGGGACAGGGGGTCACAGATACGCAGTATTTT. The chain is built from TRBV24-1 and TRBJ2-3; 11 bases are shared with TRBD1. V lost 5 bases to trimming and J lost 2 bases; unmatched junction nucleotides: 5. Germline V gene data show CDR1 as KGHDR and CDR2 as SFDVKD. The CDR3 loop spans 16 amino acids.

This clonotype was recorded many times. CDR3 loop: CASSRASRAPAKNIQYF. The CDR3 DNA follows: TGTGCCAGCAGTAGAGCCTCCCGGGCCCCAGCCAAAAACATTCAGTACTTC. V is TRBV21-1 and J is TRBJ2-4; the table calls TRBD1, which could not be checked here. TRBV21-1 is termed a pseudogene. The CDR3 spans 17 residues.

This clonotype came up many times. This sequence joins TRBV19 and TRBJ1-2; TRBD1 matches at 9 bases. V shed 6 bases and J 2 bases; nucleotides not matched to a gene: 4. The CDR3 runs 14 residues. CDR1 is LNHDA and CDR2 is SQIVND in the germline V gene (reference sequence). CDR3 in amino acids: CASRVQGANYGYTF. CDR3 DNA sequence: TGTGCCAGTAGGGTACAGGGGGCGAACTATGGCTACACCTTC.

Ten or more counts support this clonotype. The chain recombines TRBV9 with TRBJ1-4; D gene uncertain. V was cut by 4 bases and J by 0 bases, with 10 bases left in between. Per the germline V gene, CDR1 is SGDLS and CDR2 is YYNGEE. CDR3 length equals 15 residues. CDR3: CASSPSVATNEKLFF. The DNA for the CDR3 is TGTGCCAGCAGCCCCTCAGTTGCAACTAATGAAAAACTGTTTTTT.

The chain links TRBV6-5 to TRBJ2-1, with TRBD1 as a possible D gene (6 bases). The CDR3 consists of 15 residues. Germline CDR1 MNHEY, CDR2 SVGAGI. The V and J ends lost 2 bases and 6 bases respectively, with 14 bases between them. In DNA form, the CDR3 reads TGTGCCAGCAGTTACAACCGACAGGCCCCCAATGAGCAGTTCTTC. It is translated as CASSYNRQAPNEQFF.

This clonotype was found a few times. The chain employs TRBV12-3 or TRBV12-4 and TRBJ1-1; no reliable D call. The CDR3 is 15 residues long. The V gene lost 5 bases and the J gene lost 2 bases, with 15 bases spanning the gap. In DNA form, the CDR3 reads TGTGCCAGCAGTAGAGGGTCTGCTTTAAACACTGAAGCTTTCTTT. Its protein is CASSRGSALNTEAFF.

Many counts were recorded for this clonotype. At one end, the junction sequence differs from germline, possibly due to a read error. The chain has TRBV5-1 and TRBJ1-2; D is unresolved. Germline V gives CDR1 SGHRS, CDR2 YFSETQ. This CDR3 comprises 14 residues. The CDR3 DNA is TGTGCCAGCAGCCTATCGGGAATTAACTATGGCTACACCTTC. This gives the protein CASSLSGINYGYTF.